This T cell receptor beta chain was sequenced for a study of tumor-infiltrating lymphocytes in primary liver carcinoma. Study-wide context: The tumors ranged from roughly 4 to 11 cm across and fell within stage T1-T3 N0M0.

As concerns this clonotype: At one of its ends the junction is not consistent with the germline gene, which may arise from a read error.

Germline CDR1 and CDR2: MNHEY and SVGEGT. The CDR3 has 14 amino acids. Co-extracted RNA and DNA came from roughly 20-30 mg of unsorted bulk tissue. The investigators made TCR beta cDNA from approximately 0.5 ug total RNA, using a constant-region primer. Slightly modified ARM-PCR with three nested multiplex PCR rounds yielded TCR beta libraries. Researchers ran the first two PCR rounds for approximately 9 cycles each with TRBV1-TRBV30 forward primers and a C-beta reverse primer. Each CDR3 protein is one row after TCRdb ran MiXCR on the multiplex PCR reads. This table has around 32,000 distinct CDR3 sequences, around 80% appearing once.

This clonotype originated in a man aged 35 to 55 with primary liver carcinoma and hepatitis B virus infection. Sequenced sample: liver tumor tissue from sampling region 5. Subset indicated: tumor region T5, tumor centre. The rearrangement joins TRBV6-2 or TRBV6-3 to TRBJ1-5; D gene ambiguous. CDR3 loop: CTSSYSAVMQPQHF. The DNA of the CDR3 is TGTACCAGCAGTTACTCGGCAGTAATGCAGCCCCAGCATTTT.